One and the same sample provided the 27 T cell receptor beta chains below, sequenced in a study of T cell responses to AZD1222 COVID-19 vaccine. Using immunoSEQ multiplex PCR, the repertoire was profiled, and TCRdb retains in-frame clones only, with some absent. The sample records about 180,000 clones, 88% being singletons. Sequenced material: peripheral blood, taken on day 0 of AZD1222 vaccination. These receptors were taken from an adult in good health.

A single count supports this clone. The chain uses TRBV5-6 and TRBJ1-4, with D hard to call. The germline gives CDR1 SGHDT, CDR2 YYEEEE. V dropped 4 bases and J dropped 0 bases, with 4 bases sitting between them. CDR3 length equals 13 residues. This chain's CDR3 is CASSRTTNEKLFF. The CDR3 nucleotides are TGTGCCAGCAGCCGAACAACTAATGAAAAACTGTTTTTT.

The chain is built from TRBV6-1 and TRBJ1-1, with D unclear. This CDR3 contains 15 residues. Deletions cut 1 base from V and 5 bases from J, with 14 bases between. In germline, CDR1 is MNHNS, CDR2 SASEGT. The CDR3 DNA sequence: TGTGCCAGCAGTGAAGACACTTGGGGAGGTACTGAAGCTTTCTTT. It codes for CASSEDTWGGTEAFF.

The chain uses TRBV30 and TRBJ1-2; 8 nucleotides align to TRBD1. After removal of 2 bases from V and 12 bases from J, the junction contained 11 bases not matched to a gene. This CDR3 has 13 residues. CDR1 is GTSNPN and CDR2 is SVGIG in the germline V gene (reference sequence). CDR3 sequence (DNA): TGTGCCTGGAGTCGGGCGACAGGGGATGCCAACACCTTC. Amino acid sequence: CAWSRATGDANTF.

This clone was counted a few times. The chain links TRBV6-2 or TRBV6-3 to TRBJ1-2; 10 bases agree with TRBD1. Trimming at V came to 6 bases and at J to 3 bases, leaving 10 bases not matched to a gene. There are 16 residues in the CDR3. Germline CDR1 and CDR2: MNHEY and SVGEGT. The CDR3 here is CASSRQGANFDYGYTF. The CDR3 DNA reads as TGTGCCAGCAGCAGACAGGGGGCGAATTTCGACTATGGCTACACCTTC.

The CDR3 sequence: CASSPDRGKGEQFF. In nucleotides, the CDR3 is TGTGCCAGCTCACCAGACAGGGGAAAGGGTGAGCAGTTCTTC. V gene TRBV18 combines with J gene TRBJ2-1, with 8 bases matching TRBD1. The trim removed 2 bases at V and 9 bases at J, leaving 6 bases unmatched. CDR1 is KGHSH, CDR2 LQKENI, per germline. The CDR3 has 14 residues.

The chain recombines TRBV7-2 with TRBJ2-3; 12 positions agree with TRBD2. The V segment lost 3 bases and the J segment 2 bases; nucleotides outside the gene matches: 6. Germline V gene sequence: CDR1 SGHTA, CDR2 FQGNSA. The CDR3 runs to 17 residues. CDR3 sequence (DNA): TGTGCCAGCAGCTTGAGACTAGCGGGGGTTACCACAGATACGCAGTATTTT. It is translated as CASSLRLAGVTTDTQYF.

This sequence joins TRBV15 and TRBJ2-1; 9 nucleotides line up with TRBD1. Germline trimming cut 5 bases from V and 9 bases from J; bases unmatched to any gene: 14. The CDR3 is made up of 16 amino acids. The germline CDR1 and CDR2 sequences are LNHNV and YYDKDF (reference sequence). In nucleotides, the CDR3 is TGTGCCACCAGCGGGGGTTGGGGACAGGGAGCCGCTGAGCAGTTCTTC. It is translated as CATSGGWGQGAAEQFF.

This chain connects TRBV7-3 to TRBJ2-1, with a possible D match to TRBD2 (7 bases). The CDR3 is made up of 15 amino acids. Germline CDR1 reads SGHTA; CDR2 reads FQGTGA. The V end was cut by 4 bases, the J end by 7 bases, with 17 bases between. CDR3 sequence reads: CASSYLRGGMNEQFF. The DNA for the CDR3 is TGTGCCAGCAGCTACCTCAGGGGAGGGATGAATGAGCAGTTCTTC.

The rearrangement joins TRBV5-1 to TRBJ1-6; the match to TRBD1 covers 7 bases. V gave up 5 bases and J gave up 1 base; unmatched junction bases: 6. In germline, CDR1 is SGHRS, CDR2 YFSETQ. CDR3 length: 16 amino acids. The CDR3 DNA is TGCGCCAGCAGTAACAGGGGTAGGTCCTATAATTCACCCCTCCACTTT. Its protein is CASSNRGRSYNSPLHF.

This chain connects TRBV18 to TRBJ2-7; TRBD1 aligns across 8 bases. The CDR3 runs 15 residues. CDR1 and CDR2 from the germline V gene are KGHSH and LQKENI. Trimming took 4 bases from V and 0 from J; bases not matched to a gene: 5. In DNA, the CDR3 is TGTGCCAGCTCACAGTCCAGGGGGCTCTCCTACGAGCAGTACTTC. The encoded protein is CASSQSRGLSYEQYF. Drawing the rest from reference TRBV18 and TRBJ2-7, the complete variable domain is NAGVMQNPRHLVRRRGQEARLRCSPMKGHSHVYWYRQLPEEGLKFMVYLQKENIIDESGMPKERFSAEFPKEGPSILRIQQVVRGDSAAYFCASSQSRGLSYEQYFGPGTRLTVT.

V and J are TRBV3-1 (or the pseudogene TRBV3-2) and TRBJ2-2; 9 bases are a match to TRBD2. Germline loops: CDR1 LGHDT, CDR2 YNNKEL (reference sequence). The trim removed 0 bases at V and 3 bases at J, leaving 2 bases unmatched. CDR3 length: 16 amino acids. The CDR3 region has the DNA TGTGCCAGCAGCCAAGAAGTAGCGGGGGACACCGGGGAGCTGTTTTTT. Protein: CASSQEVAGDTGELFF.

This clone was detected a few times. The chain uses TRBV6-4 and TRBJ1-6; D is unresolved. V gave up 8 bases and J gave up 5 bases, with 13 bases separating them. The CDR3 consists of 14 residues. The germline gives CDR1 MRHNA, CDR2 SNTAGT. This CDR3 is CASREGLDNSPLHF. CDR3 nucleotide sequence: TGTGCCAGCCGCGAAGGGCTCGATAATTCACCCCTCCACTTT.

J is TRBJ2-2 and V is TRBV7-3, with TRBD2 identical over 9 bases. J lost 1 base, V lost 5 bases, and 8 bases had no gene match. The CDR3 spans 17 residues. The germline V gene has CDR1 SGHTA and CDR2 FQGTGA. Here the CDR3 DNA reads TGTGCCAGCAGCCTTACGGGACTAGCCTGGAACACCGGGGAGCTGTTTTTT. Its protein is CASSLTGLAWNTGELFF.

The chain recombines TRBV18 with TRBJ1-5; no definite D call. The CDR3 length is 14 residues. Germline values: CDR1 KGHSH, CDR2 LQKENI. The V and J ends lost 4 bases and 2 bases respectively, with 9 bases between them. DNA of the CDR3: TGTGCCAGCTCACTGAGGGCGGGCAATCAGCCCCAGCATTTT. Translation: CASSLRAGNQPQHF.

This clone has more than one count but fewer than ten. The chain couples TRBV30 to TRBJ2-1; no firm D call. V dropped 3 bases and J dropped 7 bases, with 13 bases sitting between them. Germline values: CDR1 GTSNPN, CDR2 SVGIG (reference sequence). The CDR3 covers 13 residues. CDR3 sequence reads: CAWSGGRINEQFF. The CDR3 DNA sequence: TGTGCCTGGAGCGGCGGCAGGATAAATGAGCAGTTCTTC.

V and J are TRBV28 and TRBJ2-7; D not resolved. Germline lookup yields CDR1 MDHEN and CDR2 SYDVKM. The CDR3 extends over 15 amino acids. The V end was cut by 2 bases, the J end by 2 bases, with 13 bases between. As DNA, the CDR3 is TGTGCCAGCAGTTTAGGCAGTCGGGTACCCTACGAGCAGTACTTC. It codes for CASSLGSRVPYEQYF.

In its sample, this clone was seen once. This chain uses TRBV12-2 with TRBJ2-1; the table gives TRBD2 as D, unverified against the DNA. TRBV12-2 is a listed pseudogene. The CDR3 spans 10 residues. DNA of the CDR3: TGTGCAAGTCGCATAGGCGGGCAGTTCTTC. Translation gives CASRIGGQFF.

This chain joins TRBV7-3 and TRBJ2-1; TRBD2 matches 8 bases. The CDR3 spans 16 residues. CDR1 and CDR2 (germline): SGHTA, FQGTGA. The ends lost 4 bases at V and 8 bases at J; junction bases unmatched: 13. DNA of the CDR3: TGTGCCAGCAGCTCCCAAGCGGGGGCGGGGGGCGATGAGCAGTTCTTC. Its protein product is CASSSQAGAGGDEQFF.

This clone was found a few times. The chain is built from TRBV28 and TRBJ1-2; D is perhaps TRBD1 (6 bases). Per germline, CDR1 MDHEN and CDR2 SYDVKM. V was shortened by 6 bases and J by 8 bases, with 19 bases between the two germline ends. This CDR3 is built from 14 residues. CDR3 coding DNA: TGTGCCAGCAGCCTAGGGGGGGGGCTGGAGGGCTACACCTTC. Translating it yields CASSLGGGLEGYTF.

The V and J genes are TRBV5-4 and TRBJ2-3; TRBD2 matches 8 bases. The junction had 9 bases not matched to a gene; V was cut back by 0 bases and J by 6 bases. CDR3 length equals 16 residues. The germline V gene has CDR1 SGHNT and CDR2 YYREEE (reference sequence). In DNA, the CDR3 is TGTGCCAGCAGCTTGGCCGCGGGGGGCTTTGCGGATACGCAGTATTTT. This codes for CASSLAAGGFADTQYF.

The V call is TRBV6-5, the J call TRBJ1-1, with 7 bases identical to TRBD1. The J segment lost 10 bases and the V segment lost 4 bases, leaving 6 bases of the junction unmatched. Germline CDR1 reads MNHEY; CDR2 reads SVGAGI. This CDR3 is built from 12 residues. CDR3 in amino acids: CASSSRQGVAFF. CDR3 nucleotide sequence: TGTGCCAGCAGTTCAAGACAGGGCGTAGCTTTCTTT.

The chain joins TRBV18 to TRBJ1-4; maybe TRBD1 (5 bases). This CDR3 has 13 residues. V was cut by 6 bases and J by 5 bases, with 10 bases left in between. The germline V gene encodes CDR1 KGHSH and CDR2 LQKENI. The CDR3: CASSPDRNEKLFF. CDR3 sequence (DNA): TGTGCCAGCTCCCCAGACAGAAATGAAAAACTGTTTTTT.

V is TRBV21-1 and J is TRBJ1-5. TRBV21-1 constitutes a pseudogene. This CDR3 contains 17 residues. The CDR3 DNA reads TGTGCCAGCAGCTCCCATCAATGGGGGGATATTAGTCAGCCCCAGCATTTT. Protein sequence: CASSSHQWGDISQPQHF.

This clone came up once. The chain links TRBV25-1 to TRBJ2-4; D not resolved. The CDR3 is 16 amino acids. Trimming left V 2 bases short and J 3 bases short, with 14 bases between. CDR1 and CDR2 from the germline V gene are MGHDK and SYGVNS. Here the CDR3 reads CASSEGALSGKNIQYF. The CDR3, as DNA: TGTGCCAGCAGTGAAGGAGCCTTATCAGGCAAAAACATTCAGTACTTC.

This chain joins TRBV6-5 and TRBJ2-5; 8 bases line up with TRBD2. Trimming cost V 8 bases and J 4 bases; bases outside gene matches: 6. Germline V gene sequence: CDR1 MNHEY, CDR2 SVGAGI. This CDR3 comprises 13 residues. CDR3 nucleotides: TGTGCCAGCCACCGGGGGGGCAGAGAGACCCAGTACTTC. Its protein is CASHRGGRETQYF.

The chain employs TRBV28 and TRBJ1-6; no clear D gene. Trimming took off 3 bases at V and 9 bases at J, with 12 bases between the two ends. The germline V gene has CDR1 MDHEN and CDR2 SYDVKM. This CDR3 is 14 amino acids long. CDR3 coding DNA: TGTGCCAGCAGTTTCCCGGTCGCCGGTTCACCCCTCCACTTT. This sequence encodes CASSFPVAGSPLHF.

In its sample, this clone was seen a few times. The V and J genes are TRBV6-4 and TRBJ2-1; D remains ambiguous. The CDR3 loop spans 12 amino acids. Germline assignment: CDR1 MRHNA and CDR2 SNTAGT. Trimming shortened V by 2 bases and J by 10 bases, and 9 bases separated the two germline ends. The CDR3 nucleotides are TGTGCCAGCAGTGACCTCGGACGGGAGCAGTTCTTC. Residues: CASSDLGREQFF.